This T cell receptor (beta chain) was obtained from a study of blood T cell repertoires in COVID-19. Study overall: Acute-phase and convalescent COVID-19 samples originated in the United States, Italy and Spain.

The protocol was immunoSEQ multiplex PCR, while the TCRdb copy is restricted to in-frame clones and leaves out a portion. The data contain some 150,000 clones, 75% to 90% of them singletons. Germline assignment: CDR1 MNHEY and CDR2 SVGEGT. The ends lost 0 bases at V and 0 bases at J; junction bases unmatched: 8. The CDR3 totals 19 residues. Material for sequencing was peripheral blood. The clonotype comes from a man aged 55 to 70 with acute or convalescent COVID-19. This chain links TRBV6-2 or TRBV6-3 with TRBJ2-6, with 7 positions matching TRBD1. The CDR3 loop is CASSYSWAGGSSGANVLTF. CDR3 nucleotide sequence: TGTGCCAGCAGTTACTCGTGGGCAGGGGGAAGCTCTGGGGCCAACGTCCTGACTTTC.